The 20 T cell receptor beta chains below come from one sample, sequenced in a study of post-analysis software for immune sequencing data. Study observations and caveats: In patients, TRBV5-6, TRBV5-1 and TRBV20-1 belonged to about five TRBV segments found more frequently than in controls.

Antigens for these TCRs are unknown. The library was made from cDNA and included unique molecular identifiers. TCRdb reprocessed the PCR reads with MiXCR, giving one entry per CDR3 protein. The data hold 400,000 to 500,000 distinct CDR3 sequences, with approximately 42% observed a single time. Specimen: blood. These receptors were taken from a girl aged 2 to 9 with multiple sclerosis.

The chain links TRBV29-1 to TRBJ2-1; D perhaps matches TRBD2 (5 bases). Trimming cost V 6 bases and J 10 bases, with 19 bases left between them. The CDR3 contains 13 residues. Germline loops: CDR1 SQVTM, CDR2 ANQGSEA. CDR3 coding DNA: TGCAGCGTGGCCCTGGGCACGGGGATGGAGCAGTTCTTC. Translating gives CSVALGTGMEQFF.

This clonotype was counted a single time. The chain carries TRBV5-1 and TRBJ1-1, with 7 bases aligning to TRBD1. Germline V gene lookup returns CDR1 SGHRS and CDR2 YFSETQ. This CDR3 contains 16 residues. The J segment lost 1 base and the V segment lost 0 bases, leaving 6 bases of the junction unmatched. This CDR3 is CASSLAWGQTNTEAFF. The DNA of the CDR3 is TGCGCCAGCAGCTTGGCCTGGGGACAGACGAACACTGAAGCTTTCTTT.

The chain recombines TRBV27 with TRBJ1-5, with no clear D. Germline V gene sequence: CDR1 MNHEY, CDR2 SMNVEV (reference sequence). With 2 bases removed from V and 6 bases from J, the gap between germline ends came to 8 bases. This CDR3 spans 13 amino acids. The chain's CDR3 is CASSLAPPQPQHF. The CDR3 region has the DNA TGTGCCAGCAGTTTAGCGCCTCCTCAGCCCCAGCATTTT.

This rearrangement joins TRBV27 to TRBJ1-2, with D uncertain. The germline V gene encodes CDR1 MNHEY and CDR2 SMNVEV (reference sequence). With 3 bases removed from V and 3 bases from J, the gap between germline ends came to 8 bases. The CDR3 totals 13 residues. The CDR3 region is CASSLAGYYGYTF. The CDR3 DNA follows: TGTGCCAGCAGTTTGGCAGGCTACTATGGCTACACCTTC.

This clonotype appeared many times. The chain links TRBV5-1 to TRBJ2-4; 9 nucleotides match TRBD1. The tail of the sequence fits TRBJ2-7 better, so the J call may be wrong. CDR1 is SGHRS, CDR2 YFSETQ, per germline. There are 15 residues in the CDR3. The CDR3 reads CASSLVGQGAYEQYF. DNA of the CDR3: TGCGCCAGCAGCTTGGTGGGACAGGGCGCTTACGAGCAGTACTTC.

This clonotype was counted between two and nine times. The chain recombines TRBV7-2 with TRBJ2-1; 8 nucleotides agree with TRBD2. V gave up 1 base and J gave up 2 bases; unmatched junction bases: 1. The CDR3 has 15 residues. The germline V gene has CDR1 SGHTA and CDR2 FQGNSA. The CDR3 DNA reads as TGTGCCAGCAGCTTAGACGGGAGGGCCTACAATGAGCAGTTCTTC. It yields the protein CASSLDGRAYNEQFF.

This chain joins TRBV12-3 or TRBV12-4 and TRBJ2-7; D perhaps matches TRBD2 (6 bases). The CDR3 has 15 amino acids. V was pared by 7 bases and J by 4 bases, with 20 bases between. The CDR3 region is CASTPGGTPLYEQYF. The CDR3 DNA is TGTGCCAGCACCCCGGGCGGGACCCCTCTGTACGAGCAGTACTTC.

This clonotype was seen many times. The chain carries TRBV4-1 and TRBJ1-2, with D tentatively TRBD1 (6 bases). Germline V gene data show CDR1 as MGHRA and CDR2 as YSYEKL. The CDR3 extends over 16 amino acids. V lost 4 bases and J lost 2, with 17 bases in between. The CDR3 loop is CASSPGGGVVNYGYTF. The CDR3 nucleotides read TGCGCCAGCAGCCCGGGAGGGGGGGTGGTCAACTATGGCTACACCTTC.

CDR3 nucleotides: TGTGCCAGCAGTTATAACGAGGACAATGAGCAGTTCTTC. It translates to CASSYNEDNEQFF. The V gene is TRBV12-3 or TRBV12-4, the J gene TRBJ2-1; D is unclear. The length of the CDR3 is 13 residues. Between the trimmed V and J ends, which lost 4 bases and 5 bases, there was a span of 9 bases.

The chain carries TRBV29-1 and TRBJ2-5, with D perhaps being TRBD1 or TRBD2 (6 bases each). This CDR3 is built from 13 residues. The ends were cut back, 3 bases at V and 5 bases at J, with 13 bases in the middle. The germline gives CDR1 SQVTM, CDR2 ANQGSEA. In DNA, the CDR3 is TGCAGCGTTGAGGTTAGGGGGGCGGAGACCCAGTACTTC. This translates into CSVEVRGAETQYF.

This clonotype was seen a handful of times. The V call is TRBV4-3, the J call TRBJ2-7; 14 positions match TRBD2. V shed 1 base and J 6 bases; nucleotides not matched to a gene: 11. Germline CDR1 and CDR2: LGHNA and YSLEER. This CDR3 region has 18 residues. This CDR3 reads CASSQAAGLAGVRLEQYF. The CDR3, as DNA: TGCGCCAGCAGCCAAGCTGCGGGACTAGCGGGAGTAAGGCTCGAGCAGTACTTC.

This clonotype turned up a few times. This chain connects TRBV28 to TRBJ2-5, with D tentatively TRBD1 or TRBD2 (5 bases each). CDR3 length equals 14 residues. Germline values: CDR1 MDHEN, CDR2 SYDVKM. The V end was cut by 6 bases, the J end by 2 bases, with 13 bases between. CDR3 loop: CASSPGTKQETQYF. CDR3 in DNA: TGTGCCAGCAGCCCCGGGACCAAACAAGAGACCCAGTACTTC.

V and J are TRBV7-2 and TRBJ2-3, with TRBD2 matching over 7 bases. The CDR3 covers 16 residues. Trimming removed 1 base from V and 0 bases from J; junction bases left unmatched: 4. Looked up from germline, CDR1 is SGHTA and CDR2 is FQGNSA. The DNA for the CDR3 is TGTGCCAGCAGCTTAGGGGGGACTACGAGCACAGATACGCAGTATTTT. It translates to CASSLGGTTSTDTQYF.

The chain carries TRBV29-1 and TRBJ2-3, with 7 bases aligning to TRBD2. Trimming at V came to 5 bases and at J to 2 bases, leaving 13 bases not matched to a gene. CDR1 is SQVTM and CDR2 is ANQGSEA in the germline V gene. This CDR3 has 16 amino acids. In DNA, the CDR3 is TGCAGCGTTCGGGGGGTATTGACTATCCTCACAGATACGCAGTATTTT. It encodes CSVRGVLTILTDTQYF.

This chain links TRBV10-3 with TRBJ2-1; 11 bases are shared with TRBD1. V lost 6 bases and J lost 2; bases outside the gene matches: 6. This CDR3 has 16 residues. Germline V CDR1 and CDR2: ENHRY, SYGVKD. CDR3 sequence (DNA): TGTGCCATCAGGATTGGGACAGGGGGGGCCTACAATGAGCAGTTCTTC. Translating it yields CAIRIGTGGAYNEQFF.

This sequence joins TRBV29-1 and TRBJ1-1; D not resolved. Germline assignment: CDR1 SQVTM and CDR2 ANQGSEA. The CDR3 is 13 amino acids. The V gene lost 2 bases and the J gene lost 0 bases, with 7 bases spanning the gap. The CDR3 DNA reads TGCAGCGTTGAATCACTCATGAACACTGAAGCTTTCTTT. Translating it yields CSVESLMNTEAFF.

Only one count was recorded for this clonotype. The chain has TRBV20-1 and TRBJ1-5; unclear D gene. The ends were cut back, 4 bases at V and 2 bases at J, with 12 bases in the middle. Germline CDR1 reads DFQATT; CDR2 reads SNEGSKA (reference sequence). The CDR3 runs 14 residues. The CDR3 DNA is TGCAGTGCTAACGACCGGACTGGCAATCAGCCCCAGCATTTT. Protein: CSANDRTGNQPQHF.

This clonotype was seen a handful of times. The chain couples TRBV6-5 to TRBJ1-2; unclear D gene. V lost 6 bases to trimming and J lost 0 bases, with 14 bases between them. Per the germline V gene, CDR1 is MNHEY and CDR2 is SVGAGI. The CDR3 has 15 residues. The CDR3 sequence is CASSRGPPANYGYTF. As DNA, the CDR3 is TGTGCCAGCAGCCGAGGGCCGCCTGCTAACTATGGCTACACCTTC.

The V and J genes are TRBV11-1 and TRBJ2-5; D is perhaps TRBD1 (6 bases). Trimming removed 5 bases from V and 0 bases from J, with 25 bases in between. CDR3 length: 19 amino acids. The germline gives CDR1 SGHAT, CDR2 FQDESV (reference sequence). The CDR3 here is CASSLNVRLAGDHQETQYF. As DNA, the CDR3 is TGTGCCAGCAGCCTGAATGTACGTTTGGCAGGGGATCACCAAGAGACCCAGTACTTC.

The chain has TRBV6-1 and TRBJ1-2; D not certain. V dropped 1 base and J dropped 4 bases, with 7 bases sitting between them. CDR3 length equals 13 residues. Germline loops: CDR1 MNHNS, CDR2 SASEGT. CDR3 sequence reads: CASSEGEGYGYTF. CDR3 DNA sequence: TGTGCCAGCAGTGAAGGGGAGGGCTATGGCTACACCTTC.